What follows are 29 T cell receptor beta chains derived from one specimen sequenced in a study of spatial heterogeneity in lung cancer (dated by TCRdb to about 2019). The library was built by means of 5' RACE. Instrument used: NextSeq 500. TCRdb reworked the public reads: Q25 trimming with fastp, MiXCR clone assembly, productive beta chains retained. Rows matching on CDR3 protein sequence are summarized as one entry with the most common DNA and genes. The sample records more than 75,000 distinct CDR3 sequences, 15% to 20% of which are singletons. The ten largest clones capture around a fifth of the sample. The sample's time point label is to be understood as: blood at routine non-recurrence follow-up after resection. Sequenced here: PBMCs, sampled at follow-up. These receptors were taken from a male donor with early-stage non-small cell lung cancer.

A few counts support this clonotype. This chain joins TRBV12-3 or TRBV12-4 and TRBJ2-5; D might be TRBD2 (6 bases). Trimming removed 6 bases from V and 1 base from J, with 21 bases in between. CDR3 length: 17 residues. The CDR3 bases are TGTGCCAGCAGCCCCTCAGGGTGGGTGGGGGGCCAAGAGACCCAGTACTTC. Translating gives CASSPSGWVGGQETQYF.

The rearrangement links TRBV7-8 to TRBJ2-5; D tentatively fits TRBD1 or TRBD2 (7 bases each). Trimming took 5 bases from V and 6 from J, leaving 22 bases between them. Germline assignment: CDR1 SGHVS and CDR2 FQNEAQ. This CDR3 contains 16 residues. Written as DNA, the CDR3 is TGTGCCAGCAGCATCCGACTAGCTCAGGGGGGGAAGACCCAGTACTTC. This encodes CASSIRLAQGGKTQYF.

This sequence joins TRBV15 and TRBJ2-7; D is tentatively TRBD1 or TRBD2 (5 bases each). V was trimmed by 4 bases and J by 4 bases, leaving 14 bases between them. Germline V gene data show CDR1 as LNHNV and CDR2 as YYDKDF (reference sequence). CDR3 length equals 14 residues. This CDR3 reads CATSKPGPLYEQYV. CDR3 DNA sequence: TGTGCCACCAGCAAACCGGGACCGCTGTACGAGCAGTACGTC.

This clonotype was found a few times. The rearrangement uses TRBV18 and TRBJ2-1; 7 bases are a match to TRBD2. V lost 5 bases, J lost 8 bases, and 12 bases stayed unmatched. The CDR3 is made up of 15 amino acids. Germline V CDR1 and CDR2: KGHSH, LQKENI. CDR3 nucleotide sequence: TGTGCCAGCTCATCACTAGCGCAAGAAGGTGATGAGCAGTTCTTC. The encoded protein is CASSSLAQEGDEQFF.

This clonotype was seen repeatedly, ten times or more. CDR3 nucleotide sequence: TGCAGTGCTAGGAGGGAGGGGCCGAGGGAGACCCAGTACTTC. Translated, it gives CSARREGPRETQYF. This chain links TRBV20-1 with TRBJ2-5, with 7 bases that match TRBD2. CDR1 DFQATT and CDR2 SNEGSKA come from the germline V gene (reference sequence). The CDR3 runs 14 residues. V lost 3 bases and J lost 5; bases outside the gene matches: 9.

This clonotype has just a few counts. V gene TRBV27 combines with J gene TRBJ2-3; TRBD2 matches at 10 bases. The CDR3 covers 16 residues. Trimming at V came to 3 bases and at J to 4 bases, leaving 7 bases not matched to a gene. Germline V gene sequence: CDR1 MNHEY, CDR2 SMNVEV (reference sequence). The CDR3 nucleotides are TGTGCCAGCAGTTTGAGGGAAGCGGGAGGGCCAGATACGCAGTATTTT. This codes for CASSLREAGGPDTQYF.

This clonotype occurred a few times. V is TRBV12-3 or TRBV12-4 and J is TRBJ1-5; 7 positions match TRBD1. V was clipped by 4 bases and J by 7 bases; unmatched bases: 4. The CDR3 extends over 13 amino acids. The CDR3 sequence is CASSSRQGQPQHF. CDR3 in DNA: TGTGCCAGCAGTTCCCGACAGGGACAGCCCCAGCATTTT.

This chain uses TRBV12-3 or TRBV12-4 with TRBJ1-1; D not certain. The CDR3 totals 15 residues. Trimming removed 5 bases from V and 2 bases from J, with 15 bases in between. Here the CDR3 reads CASSPTRFVNTEAFF. In DNA, the CDR3 is TGTGCCAGCAGTCCAACCCGTTTTGTCAACACTGAAGCTTTCTTT.

V is TRBV5-1 and J is TRBJ2-3, with D perhaps matching TRBD1 (5 bases). The CDR3 spans 15 residues. Germline CDR1 SGHRS, CDR2 YFSETQ. The V gene lost 4 bases and the J gene lost 6 bases, with 18 bases spanning the gap. As DNA, the CDR3 is TGCGCCAGCAGCGGCAGGGATCAAATCCGGGATACGCAGTATTTT. This encodes CASSGRDQIRDTQYF.

V is TRBV29-1 and J is TRBJ1-1; TRBD1 matches 8 bases. V lost 6 bases to trimming and J lost 1 base; unmatched junction nucleotides: 10. This CDR3 contains 15 residues. Looked up from germline, CDR1 is SQVTM and CDR2 is ANQGSEA. The DNA for the CDR3 is TGCAGCGTCACTGGGCTAGACAGGGGGAACACTGAAGCTTTCTTT. Amino acid sequence: CSVTGLDRGNTEAFF.

This clonotype came up many times. The V and J genes are TRBV7-2 and TRBJ1-1, with D maybe TRBD1 (6 bases). The CDR3 runs 15 residues. The germline V and J ends were trimmed by 2 bases and 0 bases, with 10 bases remaining between them. CDR1 SGHTA and CDR2 FQGNSA come from the germline V gene. CDR3 in DNA: TGTGCCAGCAGCTTATCCGGACAGTTGAACACTGAAGCTTTCTTT. Its translation: CASSLSGQLNTEAFF.

This rearrangement joins TRBV18 to TRBJ2-3; D gene ambiguous. The V end lost 0 bases, the J end lost 4 bases, and 8 bases lay between the germline ends. Germline V gene sequence: CDR1 KGHSH, CDR2 LQKENI. This CDR3 comprises 14 residues. CDR3 DNA: TGTGCCAGCTCACCACCGTCGACGGCAGATACGCAGTATTTT. Protein sequence: CASSPPSTADTQYF.

This clonotype was counted only a few times. V and J are TRBV20-1 and TRBJ2-7; D is uncertain. CDR3 length: 12 residues. Germline loops: CDR1 DFQATT, CDR2 SNEGSKA (reference sequence). With 0 bases removed from V and 5 bases from J, the gap between germline ends came to 8 bases. CDR3 loop: CSARENSHEQYF. In DNA, the CDR3 is TGCAGTGCTAGAGAGAATAGCCACGAGCAGTACTTC.

This chain joins TRBV7-2 and TRBJ1-4; D not certain. The CDR3 totals 15 residues. Germline V gives CDR1 SGHTA, CDR2 FQGNSA. Trimming removed 3 bases from V and 8 bases from J, with 16 bases in between. CDR3 protein: CASSLNPSLREKLFF. CDR3 nucleotides: TGTGCCAGCAGCTTGAATCCGAGTTTACGGGAAAAACTGTTTTTT.

This chain joins TRBV9 and TRBJ2-1; 10 bases line up with TRBD1. The V gene end was trimmed by 5 bases and the J gene end by 9 bases; junction bases not matched to a gene: 8. The germline V gene has CDR1 SGDLS and CDR2 YYNGEE. The CDR3 covers 14 residues. The CDR3 sequence: CASRPRDRGTEQFF. CDR3 nucleotide sequence: TGTGCCAGCAGGCCCCGGGACAGGGGCACTGAGCAGTTCTTC.

This chain uses TRBV18 with TRBJ2-2; possibly TRBD1 for D (6 bases). This CDR3 has 17 residues. Per germline, CDR1 KGHSH and CDR2 LQKENI. The V end lost 3 bases, the J end lost 1 base, and 15 bases lay between the germline ends. The CDR3 here is CASSPPSRGQNTGELFF. CDR3 nucleotides: TGTGCCAGCTCACCCCCCTCTAGGGGACAGAACACCGGGGAGCTGTTTTTT.

The rearrangement links TRBV7-2 to TRBJ2-3, with D perhaps assigned TRBD1 or TRBD2 (5 bases each). Germline V gives CDR1 SGHTA, CDR2 FQGNSA. This CDR3 is 14 amino acids long. The germline V and J ends were trimmed by 6 bases and 2 bases, with 12 bases remaining between them. The CDR3 region is CASSSQGPTDTQYF. The CDR3 nucleotides are TGTGCCAGCAGTTCCCAGGGACCCACAGATACGCAGTATTTT.

This clonotype appeared many times. The chain has TRBV7-2 and TRBJ1-3; D ambiguous. Deletions cut 5 bases from V and 0 bases from J, with 14 bases between. This CDR3 has 16 residues. CDR1 is SGHTA, CDR2 FQGNSA, per germline. CDR3 loop: CASSPQSANSGNTIYF. CDR3 bases: TGTGCCAGCAGCCCCCAGTCCGCGAACTCTGGAAACACCATATATTTT. The full variable domain, its missing parts supplied by reference TRBV7-2 and TRBJ1-3, is GAGVSQSPSNKVTEKGKDVELRCDPISGHTALYWYRQSLGQGLEFLIYFQGNSAPDKSGLPSDRFSAERTGGSVSTLTIQRTQQEDSAVYLCASSPQSANSGNTIYFGEGSWLTVV.

This clonotype was counted a few times. V and J are TRBV6-2 or TRBV6-3 and TRBJ2-7, with a weak D call TRBD1 (5 bases). Trimming cost V 4 bases and J 7 bases, with 11 bases left between them. There are 12 residues in the CDR3. CDR1 is MNHEY, CDR2 SVGEGT, per germline. The CDR3 sequence: CASSLSGREQYV. The CDR3 coding sequence is TGTGCCAGCAGTTTATCAGGGCGTGAGCAGTACGTC.

V usage is TRBV7-9 and J usage is TRBJ2-5; no clear D. The CDR3 totals 14 residues. Trimming pared 3 bases from V and 4 bases from J, leaving 12 bases between. CDR1 and CDR2 (germline): SEHNR, FQNEAQ (reference sequence). Here the CDR3 reads CASSLNGGLETQYF. For the CDR3, the DNA is TGTGCCAGCAGCTTGAACGGTGGGTTAGAGACCCAGTACTTC.

This clonotype was seen a few times. For the CDR3, the DNA is TGTGCCAGCAGCCCTGGTAGGGGCAGGGCTTACATTCAGTACTTC. Translating it yields CASSPGRGRAYIQYF. The gene calls are TRBV5-6 and TRBJ2-4, with D perhaps TRBD1 (5 bases). V shed 4 bases and J shed 8 bases, with 19 bases lying between them. Looked up from germline, CDR1 is SGHDT and CDR2 is YYEEEE. CDR3 size: 15 residues. Full variable domain (remainder filled in from reference TRBV5-6 and TRBJ2-4): DAGVTQSPTHLIKTRGQQVTLRCSPKSGHDTVSWYQQALGQGPQFIFQYYEEEERQRGNFPDRFSGHQFPNYSSELNVNALLLGDSALYLCASSPGRGRAYIQYFGAGTRLSVL.

This chain joins TRBV10-2 and TRBJ1-5; D perhaps matches TRBD1 (6 bases). Looked up from germline, CDR1 is WSHSY and CDR2 is SAAADI. The CDR3 totals 12 residues. V dropped 6 bases and J dropped 5 bases, with 8 bases sitting between them. CDR3 in DNA: TGCGCCAGCAGGGCAGGGGATCAGCCCCAGCATTTT. This gives the protein CASRAGDQPQHF.

The chain carries TRBV7-3 and TRBJ2-1; TRBD2 agrees at 14 bases. The length of the CDR3 is 15 residues. CDR1 SGHTA and CDR2 FQGTGA come from the germline V gene. J lost 7 bases, V lost 5 bases, and 4 bases had no gene match. CDR3 sequence (DNA): TGTGCCAGCAGCCCAGGACTAGCGGGAGGAAATGAGCAGTTCTTC. It codes for CASSPGLAGGNEQFF.

The chain links TRBV29-1 to TRBJ2-5; TRBD2 agrees at 9 bases. Germline CDR1 reads SQVTM; CDR2 reads ANQGSEA. With V trimmed by 2 bases and J by 4 bases, 8 bases remained unmatched. The CDR3 spans 15 residues. The CDR3: CSVESSGLASETQYF. The CDR3 coding sequence is TGCAGCGTTGAAAGTTCGGGACTAGCTTCAGAGACCCAGTACTTC.

The rearrangement links TRBV6-2 or TRBV6-3 to TRBJ2-7; the D gene is possibly TRBD2 (5 bases). CDR3 length: 15 residues. Germline-derived CDR1 and CDR2 are MNHEY and SVGEGT. Trimming took off 4 bases at V and 0 bases at J, with 13 bases between the two ends. In DNA, the CDR3 is TGTGCCAGCAGTTCCAGGACGGGAATCTCCTACGAGCAGTACTTC. Its translation: CASSSRTGISYEQYF.

This clonotype was detected only a few times. The chain uses TRBV7-2 and TRBJ1-1; D possibly corresponds to TRBD1 (5 bases). V was cut by 1 base and J by 4 bases, with 7 bases left in between. Germline V gene sequence: CDR1 SGHTA, CDR2 FQGNSA. The CDR3 is made up of 13 amino acids. CDR3 sequence reads: CASSLERGTEAFF. The DNA of the CDR3 is TGTGCCAGCAGCTTAGAGAGGGGCACTGAAGCTTTCTTT.

This rearrangement joins TRBV5-1 to TRBJ2-3; D gene ambiguous. Trimming took off 2 bases at V and 3 bases at J, with 13 bases between the two ends. The germline gives CDR1 SGHRS, CDR2 YFSETQ. The CDR3 is 15 amino acids. The CDR3, as DNA: TGCGCCAGCAGCTTTTCACCCGCCGATACAGATACGCAGTATTTT. Translating gives CASSFSPADTDTQYF. Full variable domain (missing parts from reference TRBV5-1 and TRBJ2-3): KAGVTQTPRYLIKTRGQQVTLSCSPISGHRSVSWYQQTPGQGLQFLFEYFSETQRNKGNFPGRFSGRQFSNSRSEMNVSTLELGDSALYLCASSFSPADTDTQYFGPGTRLTVL.

This chain uses TRBV6-5 with TRBJ2-7, with D possibly being TRBD1 (6 bases). Trimming shortened V by 2 bases and J by 6 bases, and 14 bases separated the two germline ends. Germline values: CDR1 MNHEY, CDR2 SVGAGI. This CDR3 has 14 amino acids. DNA for the CDR3: TGTGCCAGCAGTTACACGGCAGGGGTCGGCGAGCAGTACGTC. It yields the protein CASSYTAGVGEQYV.

The chain joins TRBV20-1 to TRBJ2-3, with 13 bases matching TRBD2. Germline lookup yields CDR1 DFQATT and CDR2 SNEGSKA (reference sequence). The CDR3 has 14 amino acids. J gave up 4 bases and V 4 bases, and 2 bases lay outside the gene matches. CDR3 protein: CSAILAGGPDTQYF. The CDR3 coding sequence is TGCAGTGCTATACTAGCGGGGGGGCCAGATACGCAGTATTTT.